This is a list of T cell receptor beta chains from one sample in a study of T cell responses to AZD1222 COVID-19 vaccine. Measured with immunoSEQ multiplex PCR; TCRdb has only the in-frame clones, and not every one. The sample shows hundreds of thousands of clones, 90% to 95% of them seen only once. Sequences were derived from peripheral blood, sampled 28 days after the second AZD1222 dose. Receptors originate from an adult who received the AZD1222 COVID-19 vaccine. Both conserved end residues are part of each CDR3. D genes are given only for firm matches. Size values are once, few and many counts, or a class for expanded clones, and some rows have none.

NA | NA | TRBJ1-4 | TRBV7-6 | TGTGCCAGCAGCTTAGCGGGGAGTGAAAAACTGTTTTTT | CASSLAGSEKLFF
NA | NA | TRBJ2-1 | TRBV25-1 | TGTGCCAGCAGTGGACCGGGGCTGGGATACAATGAGCAGTTCTTC | CASSGPGLGYNEQFF
NA | NA | TRBJ2-5 | TRBV15 | TGTGCCACCAGCAGAGATGGAGGGCAGGGGCAAGAGACCCAGTACTTC | CATSRDGGQGQETQYF
TRBD2 | NA | TRBJ2-1 | TRBV7-3 | TGTGCCAGCAGCCCAGGGACTAGCGTTGGTGAGCAGTTCTTC | CASSPGTSVGEQFF
TRBD1 | NA | TRBJ2-4 | TRBV7-6 | TGTGCCAGCAGCTTAGGGGACAGTTTTTCGTACATTCAGTACTTC | CASSLGDSFSYIQYF
NA | NA | TRBJ1-1 | TRBV6-1 | TGTGCCAGCAGTGAACGAGGTAGGAGCACTGAAGCTTTCTTT | CASSERGRSTEAFF
NA | NA | TRBJ1-5 | TRBV21-1 | TGTGCCAGCAGCAACGGTGACGGCCCTCCGGGGGGGGTGGGGCAGCCCCAGCATTTT | CASSNGDGPPGGVGQPQHF
TRBD1 | NA | TRBJ1-3 | TRBV3-1/TRBV3-2 | TGTGCCAGCAGCCCTTTCACGGGACAGGGAAGATCAGGAAACACCATATATTTT | CASSPFTGQGRSGNTIYF
NA | NA | TRBJ2-6 | TRBV5-4 | TGTGCCAGCAACACGATATCTGGGGCCAACGTCCTGACTTTC | CASNTISGANVLTF
NA | NA | TRBJ1-2 | TRBV3-1/TRBV3-2 | TGTGCCAGCAGCCCATTACAGGACGGGCACTATGGCTACACCTTC | CASSPLQDGHYGYTF
NA | NA | TRBJ2-7 | TRBV27 | TGTGCCAGCAGTTTATCAGGGGGCTACGAGCAGTACTTC | CASSLSGGYEQYF
NA | once | TRBJ2-4 | TRBV7-9 | TGTGCCAGCAGCTTAGGGGCAGATAGAAACATTCAGTACTTC | CASSLGADRNIQYF
NA | NA | TRBJ1-2 | TRBV7-2 | TGTGCCAGCAGCCATAGTGGCTATGGCTACACCTTC | CASSHSGYGYTF
NA | NA | TRBJ1-4 | TRBV19 | TGTGCCAGTAGGACATCCAGGGGACAAACTAATGAAAAACTGTTTTTT | CASRTSRGQTNEKLFF
NA | NA | TRBJ1-1 | TRBV7-7 | TGTGCTAGCAGCCATAAATCATTACAGGGTGGGGGCACTGAAGCTTTCTTT | CASSHKSLQGGGTEAFF
NA | NA | TRBJ1-1 | TRBV19 | TGTGCCAGTAGTACCCTAGGTTGGGACACTGAAGCTTTCTTT | CASSTLGWDTEAFF
NA | NA | TRBJ2-2 | TRBV7-9 | TGTGCCAGCAGCTCCCGACCGGCCACGGGTACCGGGGAGCTGTTTTTT | CASSSRPATGTGELFF
TRBD1 | NA | TRBJ2-7 | TRBV5-1 | TGCGCCAGCAGCCGGGACAGGGGGCGCGAGCAGTACTTC | CASSRDRGREQYF
NA | NA | TRBJ1-2 | TRBV9 | TGTGCCAGCAGCCCAAAGACACGGGAAGGCTACACCTTC | CASSPKTREGYTF
NA | NA | TRBJ1-4 | TRBV18 | TGTGCCAGCTCCCACGGGGCTCTCGAAGAACCGTTTTTT | CASSHGALEEPFF
NA | once | TRBJ1-1 | TRBV27 | TGTGCCAGCAGGGGCCAGGGGCAAGCTTTCTTT | CASRGQGQAFF
NA | NA | TRBJ1-1 | TRBV5-1 | TGCGCCAGCAGCTCGCCCGGGCCCACGACTGAAGCTTTCTTT | CASSSPGPTTEAFF
NA | once | TRBJ1-4 | TRBV7-2 | TGTGCCAGCAGCGCAGACAGGCAAAATGAAAAACTGTTTTTT | CASSADRQNEKLFF
NA | NA | TRBJ1-2 | TRBV4-1 | TGCGCCAGCAGCTCCCCCGGGCAGATCGATGGCTACACCTTC | CASSSPGQIDGYTF
TRBD1 | few | TRBJ1-5 | TRBV19 | TGTGCCAGTAGTGACAGGGGGCCGCAACAGCCCCAGCATTTT | CASSDRGPQQPQHF
NA | NA | TRBJ1-5 | TRBV2 | TGTGCCAGCAGTGAATACAGGGAGTCTCGGAGCAATCAGCCCCAGCATTTT | CASSEYRESRSNQPQHF
TRBD1 | NA | TRBJ2-7 | TRBV5-5 | TGTGCCAGCAGCTTGGCCCCGGGACAGGGGGACGAGCAGTACTTC | CASSLAPGQGDEQYF
NA | NA | TRBJ2-5 | TRBV19 | TGTGCCAGTAGTATAGTCTCCGCGGCCTCGGAGACCCAGTACTTC | CASSIVSAASETQYF
NA | few | TRBJ2-1 | TRBV11-3 | TGTGCCAGCAGCTTAGGGGGCGTTGGTGGGCAGTTCTTC | CASSLGGVGGQFF
NA | NA | TRBJ1-2 | TRBV7-6 | TGTGCCAGCAGCTCGGCAGGGCGCGGCTACACCTTC | CASSSAGRGYTF
NA | once | TRBJ2-7 | TRBV19 | TGTGCCAGTAGATCTTTGGGGACCTACGAGCAGTACTTC | CASRSLGTYEQYF
TRBD1 | NA | TRBJ1-2 | TRBV29-1 | TGCAGCGTTGAAGACGACAGGGGGAGCTACACCTTC | CSVEDDRGSYTF
NA | NA | TRBJ1-3 | TRBV4-3 | TGCGCCAGCAGCACAACCCCCGGGGGAAACACCATATATTTT | CASSTTPGGNTIYF
NA | NA | TRBJ1-1 | TRBV5-1 | TGCGCCAGCAGCCCCGTCCCAGGCGCTGAAGCTTTCTTT | CASSPVPGAEAFF
NA | NA | TRBJ1-3 | TRBV4-1 | TGCGCCAGCAGCCCCCTCGGGGCCGGAAACACCATATATTTT | CASSPLGAGNTIYF
TRBD1 | NA | TRBJ1-4 | TRBV4-1 | TGCGCCAGCAGCCTGAGGGGGACAGGGAATGAAAAACTGTTTTTT | CASSLRGTGNEKLFF
NA | once | TRBJ2-1 | TRBV9 | TGTGCCAGCAGCGTCCCGGTTCAGGGCCGGACAGATGAGCAGTTCTTC | CASSVPVQGRTDEQFF
NA | once | TRBJ1-3 | TRBV6-2/TRBV6-3 | TGTGCCAGCAGTGGAGGTGCCGCCCCCAGCTCTGGAAACACCATATATTTT | CASSGGAAPSSGNTIYF
NA | NA | TRBJ2-7 | TRBV2 | TGTGCCAGCAGTGAAGCGCTCGGGATTCTCCTTACCTACGAGCAGTACTTC | CASSEALGILLTYEQYF